These 7 T cell receptor beta chains were sequenced from one sample in a study of blood T cells in healthy people across ages. A second PCR, run for about 7 to 11 cycles, used a sample-barcoded 5' primer plus a J-beta primer mix. Using its own MiXCR run on the 5' RACE reads, TCRdb lists one record per CDR3 protein. The sample shows about a million distinct CDR3 sequences, about 51% of them seen only once. Source material: blood. These receptors all come from an older woman in good health.

J is TRBJ2-5 and V is TRBV6-2 or TRBV6-3; 7 bases fit TRBD1. The V and J ends lost 5 bases and 5 bases, in that order; junction bases with no gene match: 8. Looked up from germline, CDR1 is MNHEY and CDR2 is SVGEGT. This CDR3 is built from 14 residues. The DNA of the CDR3 is TGTGCCAGCAGTATAAGGGGGCTTGGCGAGACCCAGTACTTC. Its translation is CASSIRGLGETQYF.

This chain links TRBV21-1 with TRBJ2-3; the listed D gene, TRBD2, was not tested against the DNA. TRBV21-1 is noted as a pseudogene. The CDR3 has 15 amino acids. In DNA, the CDR3 is TGTGCCAGCAGCTATCTGGACTTTTGCACAGATACGCAGTATTTT. It encodes CASSYLDFCTDTQYF.

This chain's CDR3 is CSVLGTGNEKLFF. The CDR3 nucleotides are TGCAGCGTTCTAGGGACAGGGAATGAAAAACTGTTTTTT. The rearrangement joins TRBV29-1 to TRBJ1-4; 9 bases agree with TRBD1. Germline CDR1 is SQVTM and CDR2 is ANQGSEA. The CDR3 contains 13 residues. After removal of 5 bases from V and 5 bases from J, the junction contained 3 bases not matched to a gene.

The chain links TRBV20-1 to TRBJ1-3; maybe TRBD1 (6 bases). The CDR3 is 13 amino acids. Germline CDR1 and CDR2: DFQATT and SNEGSKA (reference sequence). V lost 3 bases and J 10 bases, leaving 16 bases between the germline ends. The CDR3 reads CSARSPGALTIYF. In DNA form, the CDR3 reads TGCAGTGCTAGGTCGCCGGGGGCCCTTACCATATATTTT.

This clonotype was observed a few times. The chain employs TRBV10-3 and TRBJ2-4, with 7 bases matching TRBD2. In germline, CDR1 is ENHRY, CDR2 SYGVKD. This CDR3 has 16 residues. V dropped 0 bases and J dropped 0; count of bases not matched to a gene: 2. The chain's CDR3 is CAISESSGLAKNIQYF. CDR3 in DNA: TGTGCCATCAGTGAGTCTAGCGGGTTAGCCAAAAACATTCAGTACTTC.

This clonotype showed up just a few times. J is TRBJ2-4 and V is TRBV29-1; D may be TRBD1 or TRBD2 (5 bases each). Judging by the DNA end, TRBJ2-7 fits better; the J call may be wrong. Germline assignment: CDR1 SQVTM and CDR2 ANQGSEA. The CDR3 extends over 15 amino acids. The CDR3, as DNA: TGCAGCGTTGAAGATAGTCAGGGACCCACGTTCGAGCAGTACTTC. Residues: CSVEDSQGPTFEQYF.

The chain links TRBV19 to TRBJ2-4; weak D call: TRBD2 (6 bases). Looked up from germline, CDR1 is LNHDA and CDR2 is SQIVND (reference sequence). The CDR3 length is 17 residues. V lost 3 bases, J lost 2 bases, and 17 bases lay in between. As DNA, the CDR3 is TGTGCCAGTAGTATCCCCAATAGGAGGGTGTCCAAAAACATTCAGTACTTC. Its protein product is CASSIPNRRVSKNIQYF.